The 12 T cell receptor beta chains in this list originate from one sample, sequenced in a study of blood T cells in healthy people across ages (dated by TCRdb to between 2015 and 2017). The library came from 5' RACE. The data were produced on an Illumina HiSeq 2500. A second roughly 6 to 12 cycle PCR used a sample-barcoded 5' primer and a J-beta primer mix. TCRdb handled the public reads itself, with Q25 trimming in fastp and clone calling in MiXCR, and kept productive beta chains. Every entry covers one CDR3 protein and lists the most common genes and DNA from its rows. This sample comprises over 600,000 distinct CDR3 sequences, 56% of them detected only once. The top ten hold 20% to 30% of the sample. Material for sequencing was blood. These receptors were collected from a man between 40 and 49 years old in good health.

This chain links TRBV7-2 with TRBJ2-1; 10 bases fit TRBD2. Per the germline V gene, CDR1 is SGHTA and CDR2 is FQGNSA. Germline trimming cut 4 bases from V and 9 bases from J; bases unmatched to any gene: 6. The CDR3 is 14 residues long. The CDR3 is CASSCSGRGGEQFF. For the CDR3, the DNA is TGTGCCAGCAGCTGCAGCGGGAGGGGTGGTGAGCAGTTCTTC.

The rearrangement uses TRBV20-1 and TRBJ2-7; TRBD2 matches at 7 bases. The length of the CDR3 is 16 residues. The V gene's germline CDR1 is DFQATT and CDR2 SNEGSKA (reference sequence). The trim removed 4 bases at V and 7 bases at J, leaving 19 bases unmatched. The CDR3 DNA reads TGCAGTGCTAAATGGGGGGAGGGCCTAACTTCTAGGGAGCAGTACTTC. Translation: CSAKWGEGLTSREQYF.

This clonotype was counted a few times. This CDR3 reads CSAREGRFNQPQHF. The CDR3, as DNA: TGCAGTGCTAGAGAAGGGCGGTTCAATCAGCCCCAGCATTTT. The chain links TRBV20-1 to TRBJ1-5; D unclear. Trimming cost V 0 bases and J 3 bases, with 9 bases left between them. CDR1 DFQATT and CDR2 SNEGSKA come from the germline V gene (reference sequence). This CDR3 spans 14 amino acids.

The chain links TRBV6-2 or TRBV6-3 to TRBJ1-1, with D unclear. With 2 bases removed from V and 3 bases from J, the gap between germline ends came to 4 bases. The CDR3 is 12 residues long. From germline, CDR1 is MNHEY and CDR2 SVGEGT. The CDR3 sequence: CASSYQYTEAFF. The CDR3 nucleotides are TGTGCCAGCAGTTACCAGTACACTGAAGCTTTCTTT.

The CDR3: CATSDRVSNQETQYF. The CDR3 DNA reads TGTGCCACCAGTGATCGCGTCAGTAACCAAGAGACCCAGTACTTC. The V gene is TRBV24-1, the J gene TRBJ2-5; D ambiguous. Per the germline V gene, CDR1 is KGHDR and CDR2 is SFDVKD. The CDR3 length is 15 residues. V was trimmed by 3 bases and J by 0 bases, leaving 10 bases between them.

This sequence joins TRBV20-1 and TRBJ2-4; no definite D call. The end of the DNA aligns better with TRBJ2-7, so the J call may be wrong. Germline V gene lookup returns CDR1 DFQATT and CDR2 SNEGSKA (reference sequence). This CDR3 has 14 amino acids. The CDR3 region is CSARDIQPPSEQYF. For the CDR3, the DNA is TGCAGTGCTAGAGATATCCAGCCCCCGAGCGAGCAGTACTTC.

A few counts support this clonotype. The chain couples TRBV2 to TRBJ2-4; D possibly corresponds to TRBD1 (6 bases). The CDR3 consists of 16 residues. V shed 4 bases and J shed 6 bases, with 19 bases lying between them. The germline V gene has CDR1 SNHLY and CDR2 FYNNEI. CDR3 amino acids: CASSVRDTRTANIQYF. The DNA for the CDR3 is TGTGCCAGCAGTGTAAGGGACACCAGAACCGCAAACATTCAGTACTTC.

The rearrangement links TRBV7-9 to TRBJ2-5; TRBD2 matches at 16 bases. This CDR3 has 17 amino acids. Germline V gene sequence: CDR1 SEHNR, CDR2 FQNEAQ (reference sequence). With 5 bases clipped from V and 2 bases from J, the junction kept 5 bases outside the gene matches. The CDR3 protein is CASSPGTSGREQETQYF. CDR3 bases: TGTGCCAGCAGCCCAGGGACTAGCGGGAGGGAGCAAGAGACCCAGTACTTC.

This rearrangement joins TRBV7-2 to TRBJ2-1; 10 bases map to TRBD2. The CDR3 spans 15 residues. Germline values: CDR1 SGHTA, CDR2 FQGNSA. V lost 1 base, J lost 9 bases, and 6 bases stayed unmatched. The CDR3 DNA sequence: TGTGCCAGCAGCTTAGTAGCGGGAGGCGGGGGTGAGCAGTTCTTC. Translation: CASSLVAGGGGEQFF.

This clonotype was detected a few times. This chain links TRBV28 with TRBJ1-5; D uncertain. The CDR3 loop spans 13 amino acids. V lost 5 bases to trimming and J lost 11 bases, with 16 bases between them. The V gene's germline CDR1 is MDHEN and CDR2 SYDVKM. In DNA, the CDR3 is TGTGCCAGCAGTCCTCCACGTGATGTATCCCAGCATTTT. It yields the protein CASSPPRDVSQHF.

The chain carries TRBV20-1 and TRBJ2-7, with D tentatively TRBD1 (6 bases). The DNA end is a closer match to TRBJ2-5, so the J assignment may be wrong. CDR3 length equals 19 residues. CDR1 DFQATT and CDR2 SNEGSKA come from the germline V gene (reference sequence). This CDR3 is CSARDYESAGDISGETQYF. The CDR3 DNA reads TGCAGTGCTAGAGATTACGAGTCCGCAGGGGATATTTCTGGAGAGACCCAGTACTTC.

This clonotype was detected a few times. The chain uses TRBV5-1 and TRBJ2-5; the match to TRBD1 covers 9 bases. Near its end, the DNA agrees better with TRBJ2-7, so the J call may be wrong. CDR1 is SGHRS and CDR2 is YFSETQ in the germline V gene. The CDR3 covers 15 residues. DNA of the CDR3: TGCGCCAGCAGCGGGGGTCGGACAGGGGCTTACGAGCAGTACTTC. Residues: CASSGGRTGAYEQYF.